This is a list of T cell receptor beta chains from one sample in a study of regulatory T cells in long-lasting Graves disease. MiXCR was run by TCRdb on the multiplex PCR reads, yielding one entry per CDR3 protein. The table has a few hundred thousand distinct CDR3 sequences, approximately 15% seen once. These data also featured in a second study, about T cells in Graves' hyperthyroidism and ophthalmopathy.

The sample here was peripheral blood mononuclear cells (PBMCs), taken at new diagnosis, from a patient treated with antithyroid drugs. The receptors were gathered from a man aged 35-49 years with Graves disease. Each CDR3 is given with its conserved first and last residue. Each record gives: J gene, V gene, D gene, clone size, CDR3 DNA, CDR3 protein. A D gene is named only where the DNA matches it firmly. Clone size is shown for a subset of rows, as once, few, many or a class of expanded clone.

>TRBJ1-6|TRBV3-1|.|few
TGTGCCAGCAGCCAAGATCCGAACAGGGCAGTTATGAGTTCACCCCTCCACTTT
CASSQDPNRAVMSSPLHF
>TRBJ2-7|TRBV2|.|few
TGTGCCAGCAGTGGGTCCGGCCCCCTCGGTGAGCAGTACTTC
CASSGSGPLGEQYF
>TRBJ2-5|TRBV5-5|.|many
TGTGCCAGCAGCTCTCCAAGGGGCAGCCAAGAGACCCAGTACTTC
CASSSPRGSQETQYF
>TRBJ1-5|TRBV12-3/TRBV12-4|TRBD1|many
TGTGCCAGCACGAGGACAGGATCTTATCAGCCCCAGCATTTT
CASTRTGSYQPQHF
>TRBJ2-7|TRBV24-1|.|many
TGTGCCACCAGCCATCGGGACACATATCCCCCCTACGAGCAGTACTTC
CATSHRDTYPPYEQYF
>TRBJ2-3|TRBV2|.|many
TGTGCCAGCAGTGTGTCCAATGTGCAGTATTTT
CASSVSNVQYF
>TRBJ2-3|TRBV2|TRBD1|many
TGTGCCAGCAGTGAACAGGGGGCCATACTTACAGATACGCAGTATTTT
CASSEQGAILTDTQYF
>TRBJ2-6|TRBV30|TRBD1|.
TGTGCCTTATTCCGGGACAGATACCCCTACCGGGCCAACGTCCTGACTTTC
CALFRDRYPYRANVLTF
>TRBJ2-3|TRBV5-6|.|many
TGTGCCAGCAGCTCCGTCCCAGATACGCAGTATTTT
CASSSVPDTQYF
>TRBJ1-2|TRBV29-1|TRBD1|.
TGCAGCGTTGAAAGGACAGGGCTCTATGGCTACACCTTC
CSVERTGLYGYTF
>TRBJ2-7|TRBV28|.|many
TGTGCCAGCAAGCCCGGGAATGTCTACGAGCAGTACTTC
CASKPGNVYEQYF
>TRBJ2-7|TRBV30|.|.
TGTGCCTGGAGTGTGTACTACGAGCAGTACTTC
CAWSVYYEQYF
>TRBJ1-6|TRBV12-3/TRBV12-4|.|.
TGTGCCAGCAGTTTATTCGGGACCGGGCTGAGTTCACCCCTCCACTTT
CASSLFGTGLSSPLHF
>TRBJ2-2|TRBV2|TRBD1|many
TGTGCCAGCAGTTCTACAGGGGTTGGAAACACCGGGGAGCTGTTTTTT
CASSSTGVGNTGELFF
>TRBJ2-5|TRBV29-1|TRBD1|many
TGCAGCGTTGCGGACAGGGACCAAGAGACCCAGTACTTC
CSVADRDQETQYF
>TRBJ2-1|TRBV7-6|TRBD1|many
TGTGCCAGCAGCCAACGGGACAGGGGTAATGAGCAGTTCTTC
CASSQRDRGNEQFF
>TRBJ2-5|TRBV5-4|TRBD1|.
TGTGCCAGCAGCGATCGGACAGGGGGCACCCCCGAGACCCAGTACTTC
CASSDRTGGTPETQYF
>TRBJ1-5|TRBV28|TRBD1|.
TGTGCCAGCAGTTCATTTAGGGGGCCAAATAGCAATCAGCCCCAGCATTTT
CASSSFRGPNSNQPQHF
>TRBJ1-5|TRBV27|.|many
TGTGCCAGCAGTCGCGACTGGAATCAGCCCCAGCATTTT
CASSRDWNQPQHF
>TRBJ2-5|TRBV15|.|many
TGTGCCACCAGCAGAGTATTAGCGGCGGGGGAGACCCAGTACTTC
CATSRVLAAGETQYF
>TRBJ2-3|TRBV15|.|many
TGTGCCACCAGCCCCCATCCTGGAGGGGGGGCAGATACGCAGTATTTT
CATSPHPGGGADTQYF
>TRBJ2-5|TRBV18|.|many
TGTGCCAGCAGCCCCTCGGCAGAGACCCAGTACTTC
CASSPSAETQYF
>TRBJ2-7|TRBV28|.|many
TGTGCCACCTATGACAGCCTCTCCTACGAGCAGTACTTC
CATYDSLSYEQYF
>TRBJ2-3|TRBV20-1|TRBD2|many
TGCAGTGCTAGAGACCTGGTAGCGGGGGTAGATACGCAGTATTTT
CSARDLVAGVDTQYF
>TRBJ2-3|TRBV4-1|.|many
TGCGCCAGCAGCCAAGATGACCCAGGCACAGATACGCAGTATTTT
CASSQDDPGTDTQYF
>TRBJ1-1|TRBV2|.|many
TGTGCCAGCAGTCCGGACGCTGGGGGGGAAGCTTTCTTT
CASSPDAGGEAFF